The 21 T cell receptor beta chains reported below all come from one sample, sequenced in a study of cytomegalovirus exposure and HLA in healthy donors. Here immunoSEQ multiplex PCR was the method, and the copy in TCRdb shows in-frame clones only, minus some. The table has tens of thousands of clones, approximately 80% seen once. Source material: PBMCs. These receptors all come from a man younger than 45 in good health and CMV-seronegative.

This clone was observed a single time. The CDR3 coding sequence is TGTGCCAGCATTGGGACATTCAACACTGAAGCTTTCTTT. Its translation is CASIGTFNTEAFF. V and J are TRBV2 and TRBJ1-1, with a possible D match to TRBD1 (6 bases). V was trimmed by 7 bases and J by 2 bases, leaving 11 bases between them. The CDR3 totals 13 residues. Germline V gene data show CDR1 as SNHLY and CDR2 as FYNNEI.

The V call is TRBV4-2, the J call TRBJ1-4; TRBD1 matches 7 bases. The CDR3 contains 13 residues. Unmatched junction bases numbered 2, after V lost 6 bases and J lost 4 bases. CDR1 LGHNA and CDR2 YNFKEQ come from the germline V gene. The CDR3 DNA is TGTGCCAGCAGTCGACAGGGTAATGAAAAACTGTTTTTT. This sequence encodes CASSRQGNEKLFF.

This chain uses TRBV11-1 with TRBJ2-5; 10 nucleotides agree with TRBD1. CDR1 is SGHAT, CDR2 FQDESV, per germline (reference sequence). The CDR3 consists of 15 residues. V gave up 5 bases and J gave up 4 bases; unmatched junction bases: 7. DNA of the CDR3: TGTGCCAGCAGCCCGACCGGGACAGGGGTAGAGACCCAGTACTTC. It specifies CASSPTGTGVETQYF.

The chain employs TRBV11-3 and TRBJ2-7, with D perhaps TRBD1 (6 bases). CDR3 length equals 14 residues. Deletions cut 2 bases from V and 1 base from J, with 9 bases between. Germline CDR1 reads SGHNT; CDR2 reads YENEEA. The CDR3 is CASSLQGSSYEQYF. The CDR3 DNA is TGTGCCAGCAGCTTACAGGGGTCGTCCTACGAGCAGTACTTC.

This chain uses TRBV4-3 with TRBJ1-2; TRBD1 agrees at 9 bases. J gave up 5 bases and V 0 bases, and 7 bases lay outside the gene matches. From germline, CDR1 is LGHNA and CDR2 YSLEER. The CDR3 extends over 16 amino acids. The DNA for the CDR3 is TGCGCCAGCAGCCAAGATCCACAGGGGGCTGGGTATGGCTACACCTTC. Its protein is CASSQDPQGAGYGYTF.

The V call is TRBV2, the J call TRBJ2-5, with TRBD1 matching over 8 bases. Germline trimming cut 6 bases from V and 5 bases from J; bases unmatched to any gene: 5. CDR1 SNHLY and CDR2 FYNNEI come from the germline V gene. This CDR3 contains 13 residues. The CDR3 DNA reads TGTGCCAGCAGGGTTAACAGGGGGGAGACCCAGTACTTC. Amino acid sequence: CASRVNRGETQYF.

This chain joins TRBV5-1 and TRBJ2-7; the D gene is possibly TRBD2 (5 bases). This CDR3 is 13 amino acids long. Germline CDR1 is SGHRS and CDR2 is YFSETQ. V lost 0 bases and J 9 bases, leaving 13 bases between the germline ends. CDR3 protein: CASSLEELGLQYF. The CDR3 DNA follows: TGCGCCAGCAGCTTGGAGGAGTTAGGACTGCAGTACTTC.

The chain links TRBV5-4 to TRBJ1-4, with 8 bases matching TRBD1. The V gene end was trimmed by 4 bases and the J gene end by 8 bases; junction bases not matched to a gene: 7. Germline lookup yields CDR1 SGHNT and CDR2 YYREEE (reference sequence). The CDR3 is made up of 14 amino acids. The CDR3 region has the DNA TGTGCCAGCAGCCAGGACAGGGATTACGAAAAACTGTTTTTT. This codes for CASSQDRDYEKLFF.

The chain joins TRBV11-3 to TRBJ2-3, with 8 bases that match TRBD2. The germline gives CDR1 SGHNT, CDR2 YENEEA. CDR3 size: 17 residues. Germline trimming cut 0 bases from V and 8 bases from J; bases unmatched to any gene: 13. CDR3 bases: TGTGCCAGCAGCTTAGACCCCGCTAGCGCGGGGGGCAGTACGCAGTATTTT. It encodes CASSLDPASAGGSTQYF.

The chain is built from TRBV6-1 and TRBJ1-2, with 7 nucleotides matching TRBD1. CDR3 length: 15 residues. After removal of 4 bases from V and 5 bases from J, the junction contained 10 bases not matched to a gene. Germline loops: CDR1 MNHNS, CDR2 SASEGT. The CDR3 DNA reads TGTGCCAGCAGTGCCCCTTCAGGGGGTAGGTATGGCTACACCTTC. Protein product: CASSAPSGGRYGYTF.

The V call is TRBV5-4, the J call TRBJ2-7, with a weak D call TRBD1 (6 bases). Trimming left V 7 bases short and J 7 bases short, with 21 bases between. The CDR3 contains 14 residues. Germline CDR1 and CDR2: SGHNT and YYREEE (reference sequence). The CDR3 spells CASRNTGTSDEQYF. The CDR3 DNA reads TGTGCCAGCCGCAATACTGGGACATCTGATGAGCAGTACTTC.

V usage is TRBV20-1 and J usage is TRBJ1-2; D gene ambiguous. This CDR3 region has 11 residues. CDR1 is DFQATT and CDR2 is SNEGSKA in the germline V gene (reference sequence). Trimming took 5 bases from V and 0 from J, leaving 4 bases between them. The CDR3 DNA reads as TGCAGTGCTCAGACTAACTATGGCTACACCTTC. It encodes CSAQTNYGYTF.

The chain is built from TRBV21-1 and TRBJ2-7; the table names TRBD1, a call not compared with the DNA. TRBV21-1 is termed a pseudogene. The CDR3 loop spans 18 amino acids. CDR3 sequence: CASSKGRKGASDSYEQYV. In nucleotides, the CDR3 is TGTGCCAGCAGCAAAGGTCGTAAAGGGGCCTCCGACTCCTACGAGCAGTACGTC.

This chain links TRBV5-1 with TRBJ1-1; D is uncertain. V was pared by 4 bases and J by 1 base, with 11 bases between. CDR3 length: 14 residues. Germline V gene lookup returns CDR1 SGHRS and CDR2 YFSETQ. The chain's CDR3 is CASSPGTPNTEAFF. In DNA form, the CDR3 reads TGCGCCAGCAGCCCAGGAACACCGAACACTGAAGCTTTCTTT.

The V and J genes are TRBV2 and TRBJ2-1, with a weak D call TRBD1 (6 bases). The CDR3 is 12 residues long. V was shortened by 5 bases and J by 11 bases, with 13 bases between the two germline ends. In germline, CDR1 is SNHLY, CDR2 FYNNEI. For the CDR3, the DNA is TGTGCCAGCAGTACTCAGGGGTCGCAGCAGTTCTTC. Translated: CASSTQGSQQFF. Combining the CDR3 with reference TRBV2 and TRBJ2-1 gives the whole variable domain EPEVTQTPSHQVTQMGQEVILRCVPISNHLYFYWYRQILGQKVEFLVSFYNNEISEKSEIFDDQFSVERPDGSNFTLKIRSTKLEDSAMYFCASSTQGSQQFFGPGTRLTVL.

This clone is medium-sized (0.01 to 0.1%) within its sample. The V gene is TRBV27, the J gene TRBJ1-1; no definite D call. The germline gives CDR1 MNHEY, CDR2 SMNVEV (reference sequence). Trimming took off 5 bases at V and 7 bases at J, with 17 bases between the two ends. This CDR3 contains 14 residues. The CDR3 spells CASSPTPRAFEAFF. For the CDR3, the DNA is TGTGCCAGCAGTCCAACTCCGCGAGCATTTGAAGCTTTCTTT.

The chain carries TRBV2 and TRBJ2-7, with a possible D match to TRBD2 (6 bases). This CDR3 comprises 15 residues. Trimming cost V 2 bases and J 0 bases, with 11 bases left between them. Germline CDR1 reads SNHLY; CDR2 reads FYNNEI. CDR3 sequence: CASSESGGSSYEQYV. The CDR3 DNA reads as TGTGCCAGCAGTGAATCAGGAGGGAGCTCCTACGAGCAGTACGTC.

CDR3 protein: CASSYGDGSGANVLTF. The CDR3 coding sequence is TGTGCCAGCAGTTACGGAGACGGCTCTGGGGCCAACGTCCTGACTTTC. The V call is TRBV6-5, the J call TRBJ2-6; no reliable D call. Germline-derived CDR1 and CDR2 are MNHEY and SVGAGI. V shed 2 bases and J shed 0 bases, with 8 bases lying between them. The CDR3 has 16 amino acids.

The V and J genes are TRBV4-3 and TRBJ2-2, with D hard to call. The V end was cut by 6 bases, the J end by 0 bases, with 17 bases between. Germline loops: CDR1 LGHNA, CDR2 YSLEER. This CDR3 comprises 17 residues. The CDR3 spells CASRLDGTAANTGELFF. The CDR3 region has the DNA TGCGCCAGCAGGCTAGACGGAACGGCAGCGAACACCGGGGAGCTGTTTTTT.

This clone was picked up a small number of times. The CDR3 spells CSAPRGETQYF. Written as DNA, the CDR3 is TGCAGTGCGCCCCGCGGAGAGACCCAGTACTTC. This chain connects TRBV20-1 to TRBJ2-5; D unresolved. The V gene's germline CDR1 is DFQATT and CDR2 SNEGSKA (reference sequence). The CDR3 consists of 11 residues. V was cut by 6 bases and J by 4 bases, with 9 bases left in between.

The chain combines TRBV19 with TRBJ1-5; D remains unclear. The V gene lost 5 bases and the J gene lost 3 bases, with 11 bases spanning the gap. CDR3 length: 14 residues. Germline V gives CDR1 LNHDA, CDR2 SQIVND (reference sequence). CDR3 loop: CASSDQVHNQPQHF. As DNA, the CDR3 is TGTGCCAGTAGTGACCAGGTCCACAATCAGCCCCAGCATTTT.